One and the same sample provided the 25 T cell receptor beta chains below, sequenced in a study of blood T cell repertoires in COVID-19. Produced via immunoSEQ multiplex PCR; TCRdb's table is partial and in-frame only. The sample yields tens of thousands of clones, around 88% seen once. Sequenced input: peripheral blood. These receptors were obtained from a woman aged 55-69 years with COVID-19, enrolled during active disease.

The chain recombines TRBV10-3 with TRBJ2-7, with 7 nucleotides matching TRBD1. The CDR3 is made up of 12 amino acids. Germline V gene data show CDR1 as ENHRY and CDR2 as SYGVKD. The junction had 2 bases not matched to a gene; V was cut back by 4 bases and J by 5 bases. The CDR3 nucleotides are TGTGCCATCAGTGTTCAGGGGGACGAGCAGTACTTC. It translates to CAISVQGDEQYF.

This chain's CDR3 is CASSLNSPTEAFF. CDR3 DNA: TGTGCCAGCAGCTTAAACAGCCCTACTGAAGCTTTCTTT. The chain links TRBV7-2 to TRBJ1-1; D is uncertain. This CDR3 has 13 amino acids. The germline V and J ends were trimmed by 2 bases and 5 bases, with 9 bases remaining between them. Germline CDR1 and CDR2: SGHTA and FQGNSA.

This clone appeared a single time. Written as DNA, the CDR3 is TGCGCCAGCAGCGCACAGGGGACTGGGGCCAACGTCCTGACTTTC. This gives the protein CASSAQGTGANVLTF. The chain has TRBV4-3 and TRBJ2-6, with 7 bases aligning to TRBD1. The CDR3 length is 15 residues. The germline V gene encodes CDR1 LGHNA and CDR2 YSLEER. V shed 5 bases, J shed 2 bases, and the junction held 3 bases outside the gene matches.

The chain carries TRBV5-5 and TRBJ1-3, with D perhaps matching TRBD1 (6 bases). This CDR3 contains 16 residues. The V gene's germline CDR1 is SGHKS and CDR2 YYEKEE (reference sequence). Between the trimmed V and J ends, which lost 4 bases and 3 bases, there was a span of 17 bases. The CDR3 nucleotides are TGTGCCAGCAGCGAAAATCCAACAGGGAATGGAAACACCATATATTTT. Translating gives CASSENPTGNGNTIYF.

Details on this clone: Other DNA sequences in this sample translate to the same CDR3. The V and J genes are TRBV6-5 and TRBJ1-6; D is undetermined. Trimming took 4 bases from V and 10 from J, leaving 8 bases between them. The CDR3 extends over 12 amino acids. The germline V gene encodes CDR1 MNHEY and CDR2 SVGAGI. As DNA, the CDR3 is TGTGCCAGCAGTTTTCCAGGCTCACCCCTCCACTTT. Its translation: CASSFPGSPLHF.

This sequence joins TRBV10-2 and TRBJ2-5, with a tentative D call TRBD2 (5 bases). Germline CDR1 reads WSHSY; CDR2 reads SAAADI. Trimming removed 8 bases from V and 2 bases from J, with 12 bases in between. The CDR3 has 13 amino acids. CDR3: CASGLVRQETQYF. CDR3 in DNA: TGCGCCAGCGGACTCGTGCGGCAAGAGACCCAGTACTTC.

The chain carries TRBV4-1 and TRBJ1-5; D not resolved. The CDR3 has 15 residues. V lost 3 bases to trimming and J lost 0 bases, with 9 bases between them. Germline lookup yields CDR1 MGHRA and CDR2 YSYEKL. The CDR3, as DNA: TGCGCCAGCAGCCACCAGGTTGATAGCAATCAGCCCCAGCATTTT. Protein sequence: CASSHQVDSNQPQHF.

The rearrangement links TRBV6-5 to TRBJ2-7, with D perhaps matching TRBD1 (7 bases). The V gene lost 6 bases and the J gene lost 3 bases, with 12 bases spanning the gap. The CDR3 consists of 13 residues. In germline, CDR1 is MNHEY, CDR2 SVGAGI. CDR3 sequence: CASREGANYEQYF. CDR3 nucleotides: TGTGCCAGCAGGGAGGGGGCGAACTACGAGCAGTACTTC.

V usage is TRBV7-9 and J usage is TRBJ2-5; D is unclear. With 2 bases removed from V and 7 bases from J, the gap between germline ends came to 5 bases. This CDR3 comprises 11 residues. In germline, CDR1 is SEHNR, CDR2 FQNEAQ (reference sequence). In DNA form, the CDR3 reads TGTGCCAGCAGCTTATCGGGGACCCAGTACTTC. It yields the protein CASSLSGTQYF.

The chain recombines TRBV18 with TRBJ2-7, with D possibly being TRBD1 (6 bases). The length of the CDR3 is 18 residues. V lost 2 bases and J 1 base, leaving 21 bases between the germline ends. The V gene's germline CDR1 is KGHSH and CDR2 LQKENI. The chain's CDR3 is CASSPALGFRGNSYEQYF. CDR3 nucleotide sequence: TGTGCCAGCTCACCAGCTTTGGGGTTCAGGGGTAATTCCTACGAGCAGTACTTC.

The chain links TRBV29-1 to TRBJ1-1; D is perhaps TRBD1 (5 bases). The V end was cut by 4 bases, the J end by 0 bases, with 21 bases between. CDR3 length equals 17 residues. CDR1 is SQVTM, CDR2 ANQGSEA, per germline. In nucleotides, the CDR3 is TGCAGCGTTGCGATCTTAGGACATCGGACTATGAACACTGAAGCTTTCTTT. Its translation: CSVAILGHRTMNTEAFF.

The J gene is TRBJ1-2, the V gene TRBV4-1; 11 nucleotides line up with TRBD1. In germline, CDR1 is MGHRA, CDR2 YSYEKL. CDR3 size: 16 residues. The junction had 9 bases not matched to a gene; V was cut back by 3 bases and J by 6 bases. CDR3 DNA sequence: TGCGCCAGCAGCCAGATTTCTGGGACAGGGGGACATGGCTACACCTTC. Amino acids: CASSQISGTGGHGYTF.

The V gene is TRBV11-2, the J gene TRBJ2-2; possible D gene TRBD1, 7 bases. The CDR3 covers 15 residues. Deletions cut 5 bases from V and 5 bases from J, with 15 bases between. CDR1 SGHAT and CDR2 FQNNGV come from the germline V gene. The CDR3 DNA reads TGTGCCAGCAGCCAATCAGGGGGGTGGACCGGGGAGCTGTTTTTT. Its protein product is CASSQSGGWTGELFF.

A single count supports this clone. The rearrangement uses TRBV5-1 and TRBJ2-5, with 9 bases identical to TRBD1. The ends lost 5 bases at V and 5 bases at J; junction bases unmatched: 4. Germline V CDR1 and CDR2: SGHRS, YFSETQ. The CDR3 loop spans 13 amino acids. CDR3 loop: CASRMDRGETQYF. CDR3 DNA: TGCGCCAGCAGAATGGACAGGGGCGAGACCCAGTACTTC.

The chain uses TRBV4-1 and TRBJ1-2, with TRBD1 as a possible D gene (6 bases). Trimming took 4 bases from V and 4 from J, leaving 19 bases between them. Germline values: CDR1 MGHRA, CDR2 YSYEKL. This CDR3 has 16 residues. CDR3 sequence (DNA): TGCGCCAGCAGCCCCCCCCCGACAGGCGGATTCTATGGCTACACCTTC. Translated, it gives CASSPPPTGGFYGYTF.

This sequence joins TRBV5-1 and TRBJ2-1; D is unclear. The length of the CDR3 is 13 residues. CDR1 and CDR2 from the germline V gene are SGHRS and YFSETQ. V was shortened by 6 bases and J by 8 bases, with 15 bases between the two germline ends. CDR3 in amino acids: CASTPFAFDEQFF. The CDR3 region has the DNA TGCGCCAGCACTCCCTTTGCGTTCGATGAGCAGTTCTTC. Full variable domain (rest looked up from reference TRBV5-1 and TRBJ2-1): KAGVTQTPRYLIKTRGQQVTLSCSPISGHRSVSWYQQTPGQGLQFLFEYFSETQRNKGNFPGRFSGRQFSNSRSEMNVSTLELGDSALYLCASTPFAFDEQFFGPGTRLTVL.

The chain carries TRBV6-6 and TRBJ2-5; TRBD1 is a possible D gene (5 bases). Germline V CDR1 and CDR2: MNHNY, SVGAGI (reference sequence). V was shortened by 2 bases and J by 5 bases, with 9 bases between the two germline ends. This CDR3 is built from 13 residues. In nucleotides, the CDR3 is TGTGCCAGCAGTTACAGGGGTTGGGAGACCCAGTACTTC. It encodes CASSYRGWETQYF.

The J gene is TRBJ2-1, the V gene TRBV7-8; 9 nucleotides line up with TRBD2. There are 17 residues in the CDR3. Germline V gene data show CDR1 as SGHVS and CDR2 as FQNEAQ. J was trimmed by 0 bases and V by 5 bases; bases with no gene match: 8. The CDR3 DNA sequence: TGTGCCAGCAGCCCACAAAGCGGGGGGTACTCCTACAATGAGCAGTTCTTC. Amino acids: CASSPQSGGYSYNEQFF. The full variable domain, rest sourced from reference TRBV7-8 and TRBJ2-1, is GAGVSQSPRYKVAKRGQDVALRCDPISGHVSLFWYQQALGQGPEFLTYFQNEAQLDKSGLPSDRFFAERPEGSVSTLKIQRTQQEDSAVYLCASSPQSGGYSYNEQFFGPGTRLTVL.

The chain joins TRBV7-2 to TRBJ2-7; 9 bases map to TRBD1. CDR3 length equals 16 residues. After removal of 2 bases from V and 2 bases from J, the junction contained 7 bases not matched to a gene. Germline V CDR1 and CDR2: SGHTA, FQGNSA. CDR3 bases: TGTGCCAGCAGCTTACACCCGGGACAGGGTGCCTACGAGCAGTACTTC. Residues: CASSLHPGQGAYEQYF.

V gene TRBV28 combines with J gene TRBJ2-6; D uncertain. Trimming took 3 bases from V and 2 from J, leaving 8 bases between them. The CDR3 consists of 15 residues. CDR1 is MDHEN and CDR2 is SYDVKM in the germline V gene. The CDR3 sequence is CASSLSGAGANVLTF. CDR3 coding DNA: TGTGCCAGCAGTTTGTCAGGTGCTGGGGCCAACGTCCTGACTTTC.

J is TRBJ2-5 and V is TRBV5-1; D is possibly TRBD1 (6 bases). Germline CDR1 is SGHRS and CDR2 is YFSETQ. Trimming took 4 bases from V and 5 from J, leaving 15 bases between them. The CDR3 is 14 amino acids. DNA of the CDR3: TGCGCCAGCAGCCGCGATCCAAGGGGGGAGACCCAGTACTTC. Its translation is CASSRDPRGETQYF.

V usage is TRBV6-6 and J usage is TRBJ1-4, with a weak D call TRBD1 (5 bases). Germline V CDR1 and CDR2: MNHNY, SVGAGI (reference sequence). CDR3 size: 14 residues. Trimming removed 0 bases from V and 5 bases from J, with 7 bases in between. CDR3 protein: CASSYSRQNEKLFF. The DNA for the CDR3 is TGTGCCAGCAGTTACTCGAGACAGAATGAAAAACTGTTTTTT.

The chain is built from TRBV7-2 and TRBJ1-6; 9 bases align to TRBD1. With V trimmed by 4 bases and J by 8 bases, 12 bases remained unmatched. Looked up from germline, CDR1 is SGHTA and CDR2 is FQGNSA. The CDR3 extends over 17 amino acids. The CDR3 DNA reads TGTGCCAGCAGCTCACACCGGCTCCGGGACAGGGATTCACCCCTCCACTTT. It translates to CASSSHRLRDRDSPLHF.

The chain carries TRBV5-1 and TRBJ1-1; a possible D gene is TRBD1 (5 bases). This CDR3 contains 15 residues. V lost 1 base and J lost 0, with 10 bases in between. The V gene's germline CDR1 is SGHRS and CDR2 YFSETQ. The CDR3 loop reads CASSLNAGMNTEAFF. The DNA for the CDR3 is TGCGCCAGCAGCTTGAACGCAGGGATGAACACTGAAGCTTTCTTT.

V usage is TRBV6-2 or TRBV6-3 and J usage is TRBJ1-1, with D perhaps matching TRBD1 (6 bases). The CDR3 sequence is 16 residues long. Trimming pared 0 bases from V and 4 bases from J, leaving 15 bases between. Germline values: CDR1 MNHEY, CDR2 SVGEGT. The CDR3 spells CASSYSNRGAGTEAFF. Written as DNA, the CDR3 is TGTGCCAGCAGTTACTCGAATCGGGGGGCAGGCACTGAAGCTTTCTTT.